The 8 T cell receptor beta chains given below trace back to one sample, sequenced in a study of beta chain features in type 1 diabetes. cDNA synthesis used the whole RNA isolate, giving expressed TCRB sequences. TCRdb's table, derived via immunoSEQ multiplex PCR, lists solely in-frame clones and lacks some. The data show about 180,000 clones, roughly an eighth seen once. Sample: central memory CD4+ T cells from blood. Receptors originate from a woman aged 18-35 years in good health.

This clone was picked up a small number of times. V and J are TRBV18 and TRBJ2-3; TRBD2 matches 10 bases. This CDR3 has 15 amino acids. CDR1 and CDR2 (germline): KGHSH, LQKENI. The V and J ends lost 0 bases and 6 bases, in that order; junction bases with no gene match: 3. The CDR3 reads CASSPPTSGYDTQYF. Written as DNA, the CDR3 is TGTGCCAGCTCACCACCGACTAGCGGGTATGATACGCAGTATTTT. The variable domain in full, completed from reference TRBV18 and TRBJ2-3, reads NAGVMQNPRHLVRRRGQEARLRCSPMKGHSHVYWYRQLPEEGLKFMVYLQKENIIDESGMPKERFSAEFPKEGPSILRIQQVVRGDSAAYFCASSPPTSGYDTQYFGPGTRLTVL.

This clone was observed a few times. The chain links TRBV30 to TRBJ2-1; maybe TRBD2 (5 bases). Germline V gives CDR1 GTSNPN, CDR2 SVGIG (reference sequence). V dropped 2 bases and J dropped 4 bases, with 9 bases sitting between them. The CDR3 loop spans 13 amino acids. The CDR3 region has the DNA TGTGCCTGGAGTACCCAGCGGTACAATGAGCAGTTCTTC. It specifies CAWSTQRYNEQFF. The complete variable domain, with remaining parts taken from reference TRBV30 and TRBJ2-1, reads SQTIHQWPATLVQPVGSPLSLECTVEGTSNPNLYWYRQAAGRGLQLLFYSVGIGQISSEVPQNLSASRPQDRQFILSSKKLLLSDSGFYLCAWSTQRYNEQFFGPGTRLTVL.

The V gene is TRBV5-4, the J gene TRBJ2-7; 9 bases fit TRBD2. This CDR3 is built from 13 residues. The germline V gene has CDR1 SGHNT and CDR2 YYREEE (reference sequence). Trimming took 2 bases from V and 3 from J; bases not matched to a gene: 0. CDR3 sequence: CASSFSGSYEQYF. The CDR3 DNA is TGTGCCAGCAGCTTTAGCGGGAGCTACGAGCAGTACTTC.

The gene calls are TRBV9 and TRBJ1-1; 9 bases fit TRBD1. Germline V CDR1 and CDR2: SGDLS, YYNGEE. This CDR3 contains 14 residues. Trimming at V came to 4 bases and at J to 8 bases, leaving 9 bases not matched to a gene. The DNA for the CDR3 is TGTGCCAGCAGCCCTCTCGTTGGGACAGGGGAAGCTTTCTTT. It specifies CASSPLVGTGEAFF.

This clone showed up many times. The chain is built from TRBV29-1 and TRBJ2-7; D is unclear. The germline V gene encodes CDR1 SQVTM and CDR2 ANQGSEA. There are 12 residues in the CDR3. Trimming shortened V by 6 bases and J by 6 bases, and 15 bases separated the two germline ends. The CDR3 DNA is TGCAGCGTCCGAGAAACACGGAGCGAGCAGTACTTC. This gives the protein CSVRETRSEQYF.

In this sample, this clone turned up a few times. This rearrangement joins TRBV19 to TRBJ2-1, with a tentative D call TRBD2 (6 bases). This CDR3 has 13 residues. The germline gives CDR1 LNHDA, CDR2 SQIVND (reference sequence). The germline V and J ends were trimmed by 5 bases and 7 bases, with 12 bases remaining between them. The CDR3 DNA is TGTGCCAGTAGTGTCGGAGGGACTAATGAGCAGTTCTTC. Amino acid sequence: CASSVGGTNEQFF.

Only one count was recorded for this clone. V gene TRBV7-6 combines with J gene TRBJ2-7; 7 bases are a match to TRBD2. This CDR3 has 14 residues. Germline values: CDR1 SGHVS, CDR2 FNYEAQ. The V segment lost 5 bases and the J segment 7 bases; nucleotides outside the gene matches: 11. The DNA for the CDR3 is TGTGCCAGCAGCCAAGCGGGATCTGTCAGAGAGCAGTACTTC. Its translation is CASSQAGSVREQYF. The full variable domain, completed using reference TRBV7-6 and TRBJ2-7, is GAGVSQSPRYKVTKRGQDVALRCDPISGHVSLYWYRQALGQGPEFLTYFNYEAQQDKSGLPNDRFSAERPEGSISTLTIQRTEQRDSAMYRCASSQAGSVREQYFGPGTRLTVT.

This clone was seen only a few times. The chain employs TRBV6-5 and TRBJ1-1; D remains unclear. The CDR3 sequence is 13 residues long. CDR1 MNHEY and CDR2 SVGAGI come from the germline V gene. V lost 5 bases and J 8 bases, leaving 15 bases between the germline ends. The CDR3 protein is CASSKLGTREAFF. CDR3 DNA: TGTGCCAGCAGTAAGTTGGGAACTAGGGAAGCTTTCTTT.